This T cell receptor beta chain was documented in a study of OX40 agonist ivuxolimab in advanced cancers. With regard to the full study: Ivuxolimab, which targeted the costimulatory receptor OX40 (CD134), was an agonistic, fully human IgG2 monoclonal antibody. Intravenous ivuxolimab was administered to patients every 2 weeks at six dose levels: 0.01, 0.1, 0.3, 1.5, 3 and 10 mg/kg. Among the approximately 50 dose-escalation patients, 19 had hepatocellular carcinoma, 15 or so melanoma, 9 renal cell carcinoma and 9 head and neck cancer. In the dose-escalation cohort, 65% to 85% of patients were male, and the mean age was roughly 60 years with a range of roughly 20 to 80. Prior anti-PD-1, anti-PD-L1 or anti-CTLA-4 therapy was permitted, and approximately 39% of dose-escalation patients had received checkpoint inhibitors. Partial responses occurred in three dose-escalation patients: two with cutaneous melanoma and one with hepatocellular carcinoma. Peripheral TCRbeta sequencing aimed to test whether ivuxolimab altered TCR sequence diversity and caused clonal T-cell expansion. The paper reports the monotherapy dose-escalation portion (N of about 47 patients) of the phase I ivuxolimab trial.

The research as a whole found: In the 0.1-3.0 mg/kg groups, partial responders were among the patients with the lowest normalized peripheral clonal expansion, particularly in CD8+ T cells. After ivuxolimab, CD8+ T cells had more expanded clones than CD4+ T cells on average. Antigen specificity was not determined for the clonally expanded peripheral T cells. Low levels of normalized T-cell clonal expansion were also seen in some patients who did not respond. At doses of 0.1 to 3.0 mg/kg, clonal expansion of both CD4+ and CD8+ blood T cells was observed from baseline to week 6.

Genomic DNA was isolated from the sorted cells so that the TCRbeta CDR3 region could be sequenced. TCRbeta CDR3 regions were sequenced using the immunoSEQ Assay. TCRdb holds this immuneACCESS table with in-frame rearrangements only. Some clones are missing; in checked studies, unresolved V genes explain under half, and the rest has no known cause. The sample table shows approximately 77,000 clones, and over 80% are seen once. In total, the top ten clones hold 0.32% of the sample. The trial excluded patients who had a history of autoimmune disease or who were on systemic immunosuppression. Peripheral blood for TCR sequencing was drawn from every dose cohort at baseline, at cycle 4 day 1 and at cycle 7 day 1. The samples were drawn from a first-in-human, open-label, multicenter phase I dose-escalation trial of ivuxolimab. Adults with locally advanced or metastatic melanoma, renal cell carcinoma, hepatocellular carcinoma or head and neck squamous cell carcinoma were enrolled in the trial. Before TCR sequencing, CD4+ T cells and CD8+ T cells from peripheral blood were sorted into separate populations.

The CDR3 numbers 13 residues from cysteine through phenylalanine. The kept DNA is CDR3 alone, 39 bases in frame from the first base. Trimming costs V 4 bases and J 2 bases, and their ends lie 9 bases apart. Looking up the germline V gene yields CDR1 MNHEY and CDR2 SVGAGI. Remarks on this clone: The antigen this receptor binds is unknown. No quality values exist for individual bases; no much larger clone is one base distant.

This sample comprised CD4+ or CD8+ T cells sorted from blood, obtained in a trial of the OX40 agonist ivuxolimab. The receptor comes from an adult with an advanced solid tumor such as melanoma, head and neck, liver or kidney cancer. The rearrangement combines TRBV6-5 with TRBJ2-7; a tentative D call is TRBD2 (5 bases match). The CDR3 here reads CASSSLGTYEQYF. The nucleotide sequence is given as TGTGCCAGCAGTTCCCTCGGGACCTACGAGCAGTACTTC.